Below, 17 T cell receptor beta chains from the same sample are listed, as sequenced in a study of OX40 agonist ivuxolimab in advanced cancers. The data were produced by immunoSEQ multiplex PCR, yet TCRdb's version contains in-frame clones alone and is incomplete. The profile shows over 45,000 clones, more than 80% of them singletons. Material: CD4+ or CD8+ T cells sorted from blood, obtained in a trial of the OX40 agonist ivuxolimab. The receptors stem from an adult with an advanced solid tumor such as melanoma, head and neck, liver or kidney cancer.

The chain employs TRBV6-1 and TRBJ1-2; D ambiguous. The germline gives CDR1 MNHNS, CDR2 SASEGT. This CDR3 has 13 amino acids. Trimming left V 2 bases short and J 5 bases short, with 9 bases between. The CDR3, as DNA: TGTGCCAGCAGTGAAAGCCCCAATTATGGCTACACCTTC. This gives the protein CASSESPNYGYTF.

This clone was observed a few times. The chain combines TRBV9 with TRBJ2-2; maybe TRBD1 (6 bases). The CDR3 is 15 amino acids. V shed 6 bases and J shed 5 bases, with 17 bases lying between them. CDR1 is SGDLS, CDR2 YYNGEE, per germline. In DNA form, the CDR3 reads TGTGCCAGCAATTTCGGACAGACGGGGACCGGGGAGCTGTTTTTT. Its protein is CASNFGQTGTGELFF.

This clone was counted a single time. The CDR3: CSASTAYEQYF. The DNA for the CDR3 is TGCAGTGCTAGTACAGCCTACGAGCAGTACTTC. V usage is TRBV20-1 and J usage is TRBJ2-7; D not resolved. V was pared by 3 bases and J by 2 bases, with 5 bases between. CDR1 DFQATT and CDR2 SNEGSKA come from the germline V gene (reference sequence). The length of the CDR3 is 11 residues.

The gene calls are TRBV7-8 and TRBJ1-6, with D unresolved. This CDR3 has 16 residues. CDR1 and CDR2 from the germline V gene are SGHVS and FQNEAQ. Between the trimmed V and J ends, which lost 3 bases and 0 bases, there was a span of 9 bases. Written as DNA, the CDR3 is TGTGCCAGCAGCTTTGGGGAAAGCTCCTATAATTCACCCCTCCACTTT. Residues: CASSFGESSYNSPLHF.

The V call is TRBV7-9, the J call TRBJ1-1; D is uncertain. The CDR3 extends over 11 amino acids. V was pared by 5 bases and J by 8 bases, with 9 bases between. Germline loops: CDR1 SEHNR, CDR2 FQNEAQ (reference sequence). The CDR3 bases are TGTGCCAGCAGCGTTAAGGAAGAAGCTTTCTTT. This gives the protein CASSVKEEAFF.

V gene TRBV10-3 combines with J gene TRBJ2-1; D is unresolved. Germline CDR1 is ENHRY and CDR2 is SYGVKD. The CDR3 sequence is 13 residues long. V dropped 6 bases and J dropped 8 bases, with 14 bases sitting between them. CDR3 region: CAIRAGSGDEQFF. The CDR3 DNA reads TGTGCCATCAGAGCAGGCTCGGGCGATGAGCAGTTCTTC.

CDR3 coding DNA: TGTGCCAGCAGCCGACAGGCGACCATGAACACTGAAGCTTTCTTT. Translating gives CASSRQATMNTEAFF. V usage is TRBV2 and J usage is TRBJ1-1, with D possibly being TRBD1 (6 bases). Between the trimmed V and J ends, which lost 6 bases and 0 bases, there was a span of 14 bases. Germline CDR1 reads SNHLY; CDR2 reads FYNNEI. The CDR3 length is 15 residues.

The V call is TRBV5-6, the J call TRBJ1-4; perhaps TRBD1 as D (6 bases). Between the trimmed V and J ends, which lost 5 bases and 8 bases, there was a span of 22 bases. CDR3 size: 16 residues. Germline V gene sequence: CDR1 SGHDT, CDR2 YYEEEE. CDR3 region: CASSYQTGFRGEKLFF. The CDR3, as DNA: TGTGCCAGCAGTTACCAAACAGGGTTCCGAGGGGAAAAACTGTTTTTT.

The V call is TRBV5-4, the J call TRBJ1-5; D gene ambiguous. The ends were cut back, 2 bases at V and 9 bases at J, with 15 bases in the middle. This CDR3 has 14 amino acids. Germline values: CDR1 SGHNT, CDR2 YYREEE (reference sequence). CDR3 loop: CASSLAPDQSPQHF. CDR3 DNA: TGTGCCAGCAGCTTAGCTCCCGATCAATCGCCCCAGCATTTT.

This clone was detected once. This chain joins TRBV19 and TRBJ2-1; possible D gene TRBD1, 5 bases. From germline, CDR1 is LNHDA and CDR2 SQIVND (reference sequence). The CDR3 is made up of 10 amino acids. The V end lost 9 bases, the J end lost 8 bases, and 8 bases lay between the germline ends. CDR3 region: CASGHYEQFF. In DNA form, the CDR3 reads TGTGCCAGCGGACACTATGAGCAGTTCTTC.

This clone was found once. This chain uses TRBV7-2 with TRBJ2-3; D is perhaps TRBD2 (5 bases). Germline V gene sequence: CDR1 SGHTA, CDR2 FQGNSA. Between the trimmed V and J ends, which lost 3 bases and 5 bases, there was a span of 6 bases. This CDR3 is 12 amino acids long. CDR3: CASSFGEDTQYF. CDR3 nucleotide sequence: TGTGCCAGCAGCTTCGGGGAAGATACGCAGTATTTT.

The chain is built from TRBV9 and TRBJ2-7, with D perhaps matching TRBD1 (6 bases). Germline V CDR1 and CDR2: SGDLS, YYNGEE. The CDR3 contains 15 residues. V was cut by 0 bases and J by 2 bases, with 12 bases left in between. The CDR3 here is CASSVGVGDTYEQYF. For the CDR3, the DNA is TGTGCCAGCAGCGTAGGGGTAGGGGACACCTACGAGCAGTACTTC.

The chain links TRBV9 to TRBJ1-2; D unresolved. Deletions cut 2 bases from V and 8 bases from J, with 13 bases between. The CDR3 extends over 13 amino acids. Germline loops: CDR1 SGDLS, CDR2 YYNGEE. The chain's CDR3 is CASSVGPAEGYTF. CDR3 in DNA: TGTGCCAGCAGCGTTGGGCCCGCCGAGGGCTACACCTTC.

V gene TRBV10-3 combines with J gene TRBJ1-2; possibly TRBD1 for D (5 bases). Germline V gene lookup returns CDR1 ENHRY and CDR2 SYGVKD. V gave up 3 bases and J gave up 2 bases, with 19 bases separating them. The CDR3 runs to 17 residues. Written as DNA, the CDR3 is TGTGCCATCAGTGATTTCAGTCGGGTCAGGGAAAACTATGGCTACACCTTC. Translated: CAISDFSRVRENYGYTF.

This chain joins TRBV15 and TRBJ2-1, with D possibly TRBD1 on 6 matching bases. V was cut by 1 base and J by 3 bases, with 22 bases left in between. CDR3 size: 19 residues. The germline V gene encodes CDR1 LNHNV and CDR2 YYDKDF (reference sequence). The CDR3 protein is CATSRGLPRTGHFYNEQFF. The CDR3 DNA sequence: TGTGCCACCAGCAGAGGTCTCCCCAGAACAGGGCATTTCTACAATGAGCAGTTCTTC.

The J gene is TRBJ2-5, the V gene TRBV19; the D gene is possibly TRBD1 (6 bases). This CDR3 has 18 amino acids. From germline, CDR1 is LNHDA and CDR2 SQIVND (reference sequence). V lost 5 bases, J lost 3 bases, and 25 bases lay in between. The CDR3 region is CASSRRGRTGTPEETQYF. The CDR3 DNA follows: TGTGCCAGTAGTCGCAGAGGGAGAACCGGGACACCTGAAGAGACCCAGTACTTC.

V usage is TRBV4-1 and J usage is TRBJ1-2; 10 bases are a match to TRBD1. The germline gives CDR1 MGHRA, CDR2 YSYEKL. With 1 base clipped from V and 4 bases from J, the junction kept 0 bases outside the gene matches. The CDR3 is 14 residues long. The CDR3 spells CASSQGTGGYGYTF. The CDR3 DNA sequence: TGCGCCAGCAGCCAAGGGACAGGGGGCTATGGCTACACCTTC.